What follows is one T cell receptor (beta chain) and its context. There are a few counts of this clonotype. Its antigen is not yet known. No base-level quality is on record; no much larger clone is a single base apart. For repertoire sequencing, TCR beta CDR3 regions were amplified from RNA transcripts. The first round of RT-PCR was done with HTBI primers and the Qiagen OneStep RT-PCR kit, and was followed by a second round of multiplex PCR, then size selection and purification. Libraries were sequenced paired-end with 100 bp reads on an Illumina HiSeq2000. On the authors' methods: SOAPnuke was used to process the reads, removing any read that contained adapters or uncalled bases, had a mean Phred below 15, or lacked an exact match to the constant primer or identifier. High-quality paired reads were merged with COPE v1.2.5. Each unique nucleotide sequence was treated as a clonotype, and MiTCR v1.1 was used to align the clonotypes to the IMGT TRB V, D and J references. Analysis was restricted to V-J combinations with a frequency above 0.0001, which covered 99.2% of repertoires. For each V-J combination, a TCR clonal expansion and chaos score was defined as F50 clonal expansion divided by the chaos observed in the TCRdist matrix. Welch's t-statistics and random forest were used to reduce features to about a dozen V-J combinations, which were fed into a naive Bayes classifier. Thyroid-blood repertoire similarity was quantified with the Morisita-Horn index. Through fastp at Q25 and MiXCR, TCRdb rebuilt clones from the public reads, retaining in-frame beta chains. Every CDR3 protein is listed once, alongside the most common genes and DNA of its rows. These V and J calls derive from TCRdb rather than the authors' analysis. This sample has 660,000 or so distinct CDR3 sequences in its table, and more than 40% of those were observed once. In total, the top ten clones hold around 3% of the sample.

The sample belongs to a study of Graves' ophthalmopathy and Graves' hyperthyroidism (dated by TCRdb to the late 2010s). For the wider study: Peripheral blood samples were taken at the time of initial diagnosis, before any treatment was given. To tell Graves' ophthalmopathy apart from Graves' hyperthyroidism, and to predict which patients would progress to ophthalmopathy, the study relied on TCR beta repertoire signatures. In total, around 140 blood samples were TCR-sequenced: fewer than 50 ophthalmopathy, about 75 hyperthyroidism and approximately 17 hyperthyroidism-to-ophthalmopathy patients. To explore V-J signatures that distinguish ophthalmopathy from hyperthyroidism, a discovery set of about a hundred patients was enrolled, made up of more than 40 with ophthalmopathy and 55 to 65 with stable hyperthyroidism. An independent validation cohort comprised under 20 hyperthyroidism patients and about 16 patients who later progressed from hyperthyroidism to ophthalmopathy. T-cell repertoires of thyroid tissue and blood were compared in six or seven hyperthyroidism patients. Once sampling was done, hyperthyroidism patients were given methimazole at a starting dose of 30 mg daily, while ophthalmopathy patients were given high-dose intravenous methylprednisolone.

Summary of the overall study and its limitations: Sample size was not predetermined statistically, and investigators were not blinded to group allocation. In validation, the model predicted ophthalmopathy progression with 55% to 71% sensitivity and 72.22% specificity; some twelve predicted patients were CT-confirmed with GO in a median of around 6 months. In cross-validation, the 13-signature model distinguished ophthalmopathy from stable hyperthyroidism with almost 90% sensitivity and about 84% specificity, and in the test set the corresponding values were approximately 79% and 70%. Most of the expanded thyroid clonotypes with a frequency above 0.001 were also detected in blood, and it was suggested that the thyroid immune response may be reflected by blood repertoires.

Ophthalmopathy patients were characterized by moderately to severely active disease, a Clinical Activity Score of at least 3, a NOSPECS grade of at least 4, and a disease duration under 3 months. Patients were excluded if they had other autoimmune diseases, uncontrolled infections, pregnancy or lactation. Clinical symptoms, serum thyroxine, TRAb, thyroid ultrasound and orbital computed tomography were used for diagnosis. Using Ficoll-Paque density gradient centrifugation, PBMCs were isolated from less than 13 ml of fresh peripheral blood. Total RNA was extracted with Trizol reagent and quality-checked on an Agilent 2100 Bioanalyzer. This clonotype was sampled from an adult man with Graves' ophthalmopathy. The sequenced material came from peripheral blood.

In nucleotides, the sequence is TGTGCCAGCAGCGAAGGTGACGGGAGAACCAACGAGCAGTACTTC. This gives the protein CASSEGDGRTNEQYF. The chain was built from TRBV3-1 and TRBJ2-7, with TRBD2 perhaps the D gene, on 6 matching bases. The germline V gene (reference sequence) gives CDR1 as LGHDT and CDR2 as YNNKEL. Cut back by 5 bases and 5 bases, the V and J ends lie 19 bases apart. The CDR3, from cysteine to phenylalanine, totals 15 residues. The DNA shown is the 45-base CDR3, in frame from base 1.